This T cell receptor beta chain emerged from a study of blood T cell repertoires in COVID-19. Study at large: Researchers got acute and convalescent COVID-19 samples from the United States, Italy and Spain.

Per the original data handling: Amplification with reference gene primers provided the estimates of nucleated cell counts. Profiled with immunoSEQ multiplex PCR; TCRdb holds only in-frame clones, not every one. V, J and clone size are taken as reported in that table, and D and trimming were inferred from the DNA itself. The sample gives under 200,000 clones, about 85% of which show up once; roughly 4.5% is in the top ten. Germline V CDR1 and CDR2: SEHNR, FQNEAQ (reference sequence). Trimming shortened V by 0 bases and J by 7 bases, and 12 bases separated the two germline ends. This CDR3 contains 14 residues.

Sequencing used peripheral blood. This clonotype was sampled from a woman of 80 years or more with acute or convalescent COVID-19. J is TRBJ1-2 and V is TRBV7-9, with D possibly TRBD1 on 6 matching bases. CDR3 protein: CASSLAQGLSGYTF. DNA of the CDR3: TGTGCCAGCAGCTTAGCTCAGGGGCTGAGTGGCTACACCTTC.